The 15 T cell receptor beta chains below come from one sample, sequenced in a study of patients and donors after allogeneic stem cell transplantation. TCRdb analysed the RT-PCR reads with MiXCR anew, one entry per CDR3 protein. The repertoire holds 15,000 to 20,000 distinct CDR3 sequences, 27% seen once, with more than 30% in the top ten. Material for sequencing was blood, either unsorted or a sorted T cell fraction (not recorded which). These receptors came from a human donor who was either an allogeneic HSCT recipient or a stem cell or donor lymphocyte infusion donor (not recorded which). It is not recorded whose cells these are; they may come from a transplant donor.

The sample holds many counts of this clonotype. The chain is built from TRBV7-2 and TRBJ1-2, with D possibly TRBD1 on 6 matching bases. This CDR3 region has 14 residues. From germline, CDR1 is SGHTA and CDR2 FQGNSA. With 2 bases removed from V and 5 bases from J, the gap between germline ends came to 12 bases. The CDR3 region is CASSLRTAFYGYTF. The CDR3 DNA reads TGTGCCAGCAGCTTAAGGACAGCCTTTTATGGCTACACCTTC.

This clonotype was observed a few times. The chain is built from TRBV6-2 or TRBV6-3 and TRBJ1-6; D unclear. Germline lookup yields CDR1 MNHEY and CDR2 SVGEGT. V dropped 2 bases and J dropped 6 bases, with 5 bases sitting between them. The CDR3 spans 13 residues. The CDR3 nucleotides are TGTGCCAGCAGTTACCGAATTAATTCACCCCTCCACTTT. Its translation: CASSYRINSPLHF.

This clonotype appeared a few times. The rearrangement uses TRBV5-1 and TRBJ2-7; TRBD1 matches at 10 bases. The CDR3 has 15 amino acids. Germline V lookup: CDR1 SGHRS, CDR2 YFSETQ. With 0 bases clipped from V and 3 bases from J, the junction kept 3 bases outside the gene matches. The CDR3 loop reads CASSLAGTGVYEQYF. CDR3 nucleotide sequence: TGCGCCAGCAGCTTGGCCGGGACAGGGGTCTACGAGCAGTACTTC.

The CDR3 region has the DNA TGTGCCAGCAGCTTAACAGTGAGGGCTGAAGCTTTCTTT. This translates into CASSLTVRAEAFF. V is TRBV7-3 and J is TRBJ1-1; D call uncertain. Germline CDR1 and CDR2: SGHTA and FQGTGA. CDR3 length equals 13 residues. V shed 0 bases and J shed 6 bases, with 8 bases lying between them.

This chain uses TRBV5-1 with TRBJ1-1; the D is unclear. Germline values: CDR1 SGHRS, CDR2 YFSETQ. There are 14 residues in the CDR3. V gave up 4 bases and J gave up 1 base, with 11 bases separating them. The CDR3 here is CASSEGESNTEAFF. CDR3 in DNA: TGCGCCAGCAGCGAGGGCGAATCGAACACTGAAGCTTTCTTT. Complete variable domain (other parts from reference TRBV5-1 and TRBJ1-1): KAGVTQTPRYLIKTRGQQVTLSCSPISGHRSVSWYQQTPGQGLQFLFEYFSETQRNKGNFPGRFSGRQFSNSRSEMNVSTLELGDSALYLCASSEGESNTEAFFGQGTRLTVV.

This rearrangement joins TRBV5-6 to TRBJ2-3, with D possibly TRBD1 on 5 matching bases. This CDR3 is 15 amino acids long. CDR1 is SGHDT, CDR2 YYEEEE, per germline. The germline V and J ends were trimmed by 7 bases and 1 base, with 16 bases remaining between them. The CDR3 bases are TGTGCCAGCGCCCTCAGGGTTGTAGGCACAGATACGCAGTATTTT. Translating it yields CASALRVVGTDTQYF.

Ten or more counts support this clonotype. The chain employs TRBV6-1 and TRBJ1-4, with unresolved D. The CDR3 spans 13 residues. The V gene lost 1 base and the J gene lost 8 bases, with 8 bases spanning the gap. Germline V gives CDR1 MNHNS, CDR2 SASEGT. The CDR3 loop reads CASSEGGAEKLFF. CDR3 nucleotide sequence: TGTGCCAGCAGTGAAGGAGGTGCGGAAAAACTGTTTTTT.

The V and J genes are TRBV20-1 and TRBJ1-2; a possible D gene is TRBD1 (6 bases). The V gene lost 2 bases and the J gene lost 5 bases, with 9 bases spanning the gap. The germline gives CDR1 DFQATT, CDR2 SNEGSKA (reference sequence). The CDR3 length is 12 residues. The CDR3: CSARKGGYGYTF. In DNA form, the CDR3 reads TGCAGTGCTAGAAAAGGGGGTTATGGCTACACCTTC.

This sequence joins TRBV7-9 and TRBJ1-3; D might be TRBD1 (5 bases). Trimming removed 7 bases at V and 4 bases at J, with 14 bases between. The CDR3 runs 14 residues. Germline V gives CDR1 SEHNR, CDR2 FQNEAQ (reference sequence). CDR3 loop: CASTPAQGGNTIYF. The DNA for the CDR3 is TGTGCCAGCACCCCCGCCCAGGGCGGAAACACCATATATTTT.

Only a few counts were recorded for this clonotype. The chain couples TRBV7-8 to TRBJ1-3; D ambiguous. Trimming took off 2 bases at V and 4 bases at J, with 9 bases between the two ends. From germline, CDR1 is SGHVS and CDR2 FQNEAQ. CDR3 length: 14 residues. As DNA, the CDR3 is TGTGCCAGCAGCTTACGGGGAAAGGGAAACACCATATATTTT. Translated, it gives CASSLRGKGNTIYF.

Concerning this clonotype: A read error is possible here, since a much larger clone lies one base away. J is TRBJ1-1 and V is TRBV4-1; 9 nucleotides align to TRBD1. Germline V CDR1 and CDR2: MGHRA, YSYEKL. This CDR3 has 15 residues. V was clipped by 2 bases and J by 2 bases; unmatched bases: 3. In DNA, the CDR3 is TGCGCCAGCAGCCAATCGGACAGGGGAAACACTGAAGCTTTCTTT. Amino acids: CASSQSDRGNTEAFF.

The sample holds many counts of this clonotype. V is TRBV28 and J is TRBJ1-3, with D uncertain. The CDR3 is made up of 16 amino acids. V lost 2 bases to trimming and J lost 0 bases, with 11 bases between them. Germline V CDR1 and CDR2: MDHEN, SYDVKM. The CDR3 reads CASSLGPVFSGNTIYF. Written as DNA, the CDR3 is TGTGCCAGCAGTTTAGGGCCAGTTTTCTCTGGAAACACCATATATTTT. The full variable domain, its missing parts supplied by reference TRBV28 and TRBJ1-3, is DVKVTQSSRYLVKRTGEKVFLECVQDMDHENMFWYRQDPGLGLRLIYFSYDVKMKEKGDIPEGYSVSREKKERFSLILESASTNQTSMYLCASSLGPVFSGNTIYFGEGSWLTVV.

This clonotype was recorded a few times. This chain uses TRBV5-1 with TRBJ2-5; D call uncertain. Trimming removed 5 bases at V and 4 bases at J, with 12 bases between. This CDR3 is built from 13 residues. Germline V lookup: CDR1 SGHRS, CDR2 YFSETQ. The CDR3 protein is CASSFGAGETQYF. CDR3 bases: TGCGCCAGCAGTTTCGGCGCAGGAGAGACCCAGTACTTC.

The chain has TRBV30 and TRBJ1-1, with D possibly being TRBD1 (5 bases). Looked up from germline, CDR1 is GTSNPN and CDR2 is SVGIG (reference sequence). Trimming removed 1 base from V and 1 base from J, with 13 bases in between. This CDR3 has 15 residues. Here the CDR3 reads CAWSEKNRRNTEAFF. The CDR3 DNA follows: TGTGCCTGGAGTGAAAAAAACAGGAGGAACACTGAAGCTTTCTTT.

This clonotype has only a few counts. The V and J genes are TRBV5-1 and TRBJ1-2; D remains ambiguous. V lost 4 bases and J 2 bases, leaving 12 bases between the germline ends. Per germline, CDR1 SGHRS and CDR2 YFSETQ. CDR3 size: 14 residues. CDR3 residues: CASSPGFFNYGYTF. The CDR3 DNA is TGCGCCAGCAGCCCAGGATTTTTCAACTATGGCTACACCTTC.